Sequencing of this T cell receptor beta chain was carried out in a study of shared clonotypes between healthy human individuals. Each cell subset's genomic DNA was divided evenly among several immunoSEQ plates. In the source study's methods: Filtering was not the same, since immunoSEQ gave junction-only sequences without quality scores. The protocol was immunoSEQ multiplex PCR, while the TCRdb copy is restricted to in-frame clones and leaves out a portion. That table is the source of V, J and clone size, and D and trimming were worked out from the DNA. The repertoire has over a million clones, 75% of them found once; the top ten carry roughly 1.5%. The CDR3 runs 15 residues. V lost 0 bases and J 10 bases, leaving 17 bases between the germline ends. Germline loops: CDR1 SGHRS, CDR2 YFSETQ. There are a few counts of this clone. Adult Caucasians living in Nashville, Tennessee made up all of the donors.

The sequencing input was memory CD4+ T cells sorted from blood. Regarding subset: CD45RA-negative fraction. V and J are TRBV5-1 and TRBJ2-1; D might be TRBD2 (6 bases). This TCR was sampled from a man aged 18 to 35 in good health. The CDR3 DNA sequence: TGCGCCAGCAGCTTGGTGTTAGCGGCAGTAGGAGAGCAGTTCTTC. Amino acid sequence: CASSLVLAAVGEQFF.